The next 14 T cell receptor beta chains were all read from a single sample in a study of cytomegalovirus exposure and HLA in healthy donors. PCR used 60 Vbeta primers and 13 Jbeta primers. Clones were read by immunoSEQ multiplex PCR, and TCRdb kept only the in-frame ones, dropping some. This sample carries 150,000 to 200,000 clones, 80% to 90% of them seen once, and the ten largest clones take 1.5% to 2%. What was sequenced was PBMCs. The receptor set was obtained from a woman in her late teens or twenties in good health and CMV-seronegative.

This chain connects TRBV6-6 to TRBJ2-7; 7 nucleotides align to TRBD1. The CDR3 covers 13 residues. CDR1 is MNHNY and CDR2 is SVGAGI in the germline V gene (reference sequence). Losses at the gene ends were 5 bases for V and 1 base for J; bases not matched to a gene: 2. CDR3 region: CASSPQGSYEQYF. The CDR3 nucleotides are TGTGCCAGCAGTCCACAGGGGTCCTACGAGCAGTACTTC.

This clone turned up a few times. This sequence joins TRBV5-6 and TRBJ1-5, with a possible D match to TRBD1 (6 bases). The length of the CDR3 is 17 residues. Trimming shortened V by 4 bases and J by 6 bases, and 23 bases separated the two germline ends. CDR1 is SGHDT, CDR2 YYEEEE, per germline. The chain's CDR3 is CASSAHRVRASIQPQHF. The CDR3 coding sequence is TGTGCCAGCAGCGCTCACAGGGTGCGGGCCTCAATTCAGCCCCAGCATTTT.

The chain joins TRBV6-5 to TRBJ1-3; the D gene is possibly TRBD1 (6 bases). Deletions cut 4 bases from V and 2 bases from J, with 12 bases between. Germline lookup yields CDR1 MNHEY and CDR2 SVGAGI. This CDR3 has 15 amino acids. CDR3 sequence: CASSSPGTPGNTIYF. The CDR3 DNA reads as TGTGCCAGCAGTTCCCCCGGGACACCTGGAAACACCATATATTTT.

The V and J genes are TRBV5-1 and TRBJ1-4; D remains unclear. The germline V and J ends were trimmed by 3 bases and 0 bases, with 24 bases remaining between them. CDR1 and CDR2 (germline): SGHRS, YFSETQ. CDR3 size: 20 residues. The CDR3: CASSSQSPGRGRPTNEKLFF. The CDR3 nucleotides read TGCGCCAGCAGCTCCCAGAGTCCCGGCCGCGGCCGACCAACTAATGAAAAACTGTTTTTT.

This chain joins TRBV19 and TRBJ2-7; D might be TRBD1 (5 bases). This CDR3 is 15 amino acids long. V was clipped by 1 base and J by 3 bases, with 13 bases between them. CDR1 and CDR2 (germline): LNHDA, SQIVND (reference sequence). DNA for the CDR3: TGTGCCAGTAGTATAGTAGGGGCAGGCGGCTACGAGCAGTACTTC. Its translation: CASSIVGAGGYEQYF.

The chain uses TRBV28 and TRBJ2-7; 9 bases match TRBD2. Germline V gene sequence: CDR1 MDHEN, CDR2 SYDVKM. V lost 6 bases, J lost 0 bases, and 12 bases stayed unmatched. The CDR3 totals 17 residues. The CDR3, as DNA: TGTGCCAGCAGGCTATCTAGCGGGGCGGGGAACTCCTACGAGCAGTACTTC. This encodes CASRLSSGAGNSYEQYF.

Concerning this clone: Other nucleotide sequences from this sample produce the same CDR3. The V gene is TRBV9, the J gene TRBJ2-5; perhaps TRBD1 as D (6 bases). V was pared by 0 bases and J by 1 base, with 13 bases between. CDR1 SGDLS and CDR2 YYNGEE come from the germline V gene. There are 16 residues in the CDR3. The CDR3 sequence: CASSVEGRGIQETQYF. Written as DNA, the CDR3 is TGTGCCAGCAGCGTAGAGGGTAGGGGGATCCAAGAGACCCAGTACTTC.

The chain has TRBV20-1 and TRBJ2-7; no reliable D call. The V end lost 6 bases, the J end lost 1 base, and 7 bases lay between the germline ends. The CDR3 length is 11 residues. Germline CDR1 reads DFQATT; CDR2 reads SNEGSKA (reference sequence). CDR3 sequence (DNA): TGCAGTGCCCTGAGGTCCTACGAGCAGTACTTC. Protein: CSALRSYEQYF.

This clone was detected a few times. The chain is built from TRBV7-9 and TRBJ2-1; 12 nucleotides line up with TRBD2. Germline CDR1 SEHNR, CDR2 FQNEAQ (reference sequence). V lost 6 bases and J lost 8; bases outside the gene matches: 8. This CDR3 contains 15 residues. The CDR3 is CASRFLAGGLDEQFF. The CDR3 DNA is TGTGCCAGCAGATTTCTAGCGGGAGGGTTGGATGAGCAGTTCTTC.

This sequence joins TRBV28 and TRBJ1-5, with 9 positions matching TRBD1. CDR1 and CDR2 (germline): MDHEN, SYDVKM. With V trimmed by 6 bases and J by 7 bases, 13 bases remained unmatched. This CDR3 is 16 amino acids long. CDR3 amino acids: CASSSGPTGGRQPQHF. DNA of the CDR3: TGTGCCAGCAGCTCAGGGCCGACAGGGGGGAGGCAGCCCCAGCATTTT.

The CDR3 protein is CSPERDNEQFF. CDR3 coding DNA: TGCAGCCCCGAGAGGGACAATGAGCAGTTCTTC. This chain connects TRBV29-1 to TRBJ2-1, with TRBD2 as a possible D gene (5 bases). The germline CDR1 and CDR2 sequences are SQVTM and ANQGSEA. The germline V and J ends were trimmed by 8 bases and 5 bases, with 10 bases remaining between them. The CDR3 has 11 residues.

The chain links TRBV27 to TRBJ1-1; D unclear. Trimming left V 5 bases short and J 0 bases short, with 13 bases between. The CDR3 runs 15 residues. Germline CDR1 is MNHEY and CDR2 is SMNVEV (reference sequence). In DNA form, the CDR3 reads TGTGCCAGCAGTCCCCATGTCGGGGTGAACACTGAAGCTTTCTTT. Encoded protein: CASSPHVGVNTEAFF.

The chain is built from TRBV6-6 and TRBJ2-1; D remains unclear. The germline gives CDR1 MNHNY, CDR2 SVGAGI (reference sequence). V lost 8 bases, J lost 8 bases, and 13 bases lay in between. The CDR3 is 12 residues long. In DNA, the CDR3 is TGTGCCAGCTTTAAGAGTCTCGATGAGCAGTTCTTC. This translates into CASFKSLDEQFF.

The gene calls are TRBV25-1 and TRBJ2-7; weak D call: TRBD2 (6 bases). Germline V gene lookup returns CDR1 MGHDK and CDR2 SYGVNS. The CDR3 extends over 17 amino acids. V dropped 3 bases and J dropped 0 bases, with 18 bases sitting between them. The CDR3 loop reads CASSDPGENGLSYEQYF. The DNA for the CDR3 is TGTGCCAGCAGTGACCCGGGGGAGAACGGACTCTCCTACGAGCAGTACTTC.